This TCR beta chain was identified during a study of regulatory T cells in long-lasting Graves disease. Losses at the gene ends were 8 bases for V and 8 bases for J; bases not matched to a gene: 13. The CDR3 contains 17 residues. Time point indicated: newly diagnosed GD, antithyroid drugs for less than 3 months. With RNA extracted from PBMCs as input, the TCR library was made. Roughly 8.4 milliliters of peripheral blood were drawn into EDTA tubes. According to the study, TCR beta libraries were built with iRepertoire HTBI primers and CDR3-region Arm-PCR. Per the authors' pipeline: Among the samples, around 58 TRBV and about 15 TRBJ segments were identified. TCRdb re-analysed the multiplex PCR reads in MiXCR, keeping a single row per CDR3 protein. What appears here as the V and J calls and clone size reflects TCRdb's work, not the paper's. The sample has hundreds of thousands of distinct CDR3 sequences, roughly 16% seen once.

Regarding the study as a whole: Persistent disease was characterized by preferential usage of TRBV28, TRBJ1-2 and TRBJ2-5. Accuracy may have been reduced by the small sample size.

This clonotype showed up just a few times. Its antigen is undetermined. Here the sequenced sample was peripheral blood mononuclear cells (PBMCs), taken at new diagnosis, from a patient treated with antithyroid drugs. V and J are TRBV12-3 or TRBV12-4 and TRBJ2-1, with 15 bases lining up with TRBD2. This clonotype was obtained from a female donor with Graves disease. CDR3 bases: TGTGCCAGCTCAGAAACCGGGACTAGCGGGAGGTTCGATGAGCAGTTCTTC. Translating it yields CASSETGTSGRFDEQFF.